This entry features one TCR beta chain sequence. V lost 0 bases to trimming and J lost 6 bases, with 9 bases between them. The germline V gene encodes CDR1 SGHRS and CDR2 YFSETQ. The CDR3 is 13 amino acids. This sample stems from a study of blood T cell repertoires in COVID-19. Across the whole study: The United States, Italy and Spain provided the acute and convalescent COVID-19 samples.

Source study methods: By means of reference gene primer amplification, nucleated cell counts were estimated. Produced via immunoSEQ multiplex PCR; TCRdb's table is partial and in-frame only. From that table come the V and J calls and clone size; the DNA was used to work out D and trimming. The table records some 30,000 clones, roughly 84% of them present only once. The sequence was collected from a man aged 80 or over with active COVID-19. The chain uses TRBV5-1 and TRBJ1-1; perhaps TRBD1 as D (5 bases). Sequenced: peripheral blood. CDR3 residues: CASSLEVRAEAFF. In nucleotides, the CDR3 is TGCGCCAGCAGCTTGGAGGTCAGGGCTGAAGCTTTCTTT.